Listed below are T cell receptor beta chains from one sample, sequenced in a study of blood T cell repertoires in COVID-19. Sequencing was performed with immunoSEQ multiplex PCR; in TCRdb, only in-frame clones are kept and a portion is missing. The table has around 250,000 clones, around 86% seen once. The sample comprised PBMCs or T cells enriched from blood (not recorded which). These receptors were obtained from a woman in her forties or fifties who had recovered from COVID-19. CDR3s include the opening cysteine and the closing phenylalanine or tryptophan. Each record gives: clone size, D gene, V gene, J gene, CDR3 DNA, CDR3 protein. A D gene is named only where the DNA matches it firmly. Only part of the rows carry a size: once, few, many, or a class if the clone is expanded.

-	-	TRBV11-2	TRBJ1-5	TGTGCCAGCAGCTTTGGACAGCCCAATCAGCCCCAGCATTTT	CASSFGQPNQPQHF
-	-	TRBV28	TRBJ1-1	TGTGCCAGCAGTGTTGGTGGGGGCAACCCTGAAGCTTTCTTT	CASSVGGGNPEAFF
-	-	TRBV3-1/TRBV3-2	TRBJ1-1	TGTGCCAGCAGCACACCAGAAAACACTGAAGCTTTCTTT	CASSTPENTEAFF
once	TRBD2	TRBV18	TRBJ2-1	TGTGCCAGCTCACTTGGACTAGCGGGAGGTAATGAGCAGTTCTTC	CASSLGLAGGNEQFF
-	-	TRBV28	TRBJ1-2	TGTGCCAGCAGTACCCTCAGACAGCTATACTATGGCTACACCTTC	CASSTLRQLYYGYTF
-	TRBD1	TRBV10-3	TRBJ1-1	TGTGCCATCAGCCGCGGACAGGAGAACACTGAAGCTTTCTTT	CAISRGQENTEAFF
few	-	TRBV5-8	TRBJ2-7	TGTGCCAGCAGCTTGGCGCCCTCAGGGGACTACGAGCAGTACTTC	CASSLAPSGDYEQYF
few	-	TRBV2	TRBJ1-5	TGTGCCAGCAGTGCTGATGCGGCGGTTCCTCCCCAGCATTTT	CASSADAAVPPQHF
-	-	TRBV2	TRBJ2-3	TGTGCCAGCAGTGAAGCGCGAGGGACTCCTAGCCTCAGCACAGATACGCAGTATTTT	CASSEARGTPSLSTDTQYF
-	-	TRBV27	TRBJ1-1	TGTGCCAGCAGTTTAGGGGGAGGGTCGGTCGCTGAAGCTTTCTTT	CASSLGGGSVAEAFF
-	-	TRBV18	TRBJ2-7	TGTGCCAGCCACAAGGACATGCACACCTACGAGCAGTACTTC	CASHKDMHTYEQYF
-	-	TRBV15	TRBJ2-1	TGTGCCACCAGCAGAGATTTGAACTCAATCAATGAGCAGTTCTTC	CATSRDLNSINEQFF
once	TRBD1	TRBV5-1	TRBJ1-6	TGCGCCAGCAGCTTGGAGCCGGGACAGTATAATTCACCCCTCCACTTT	CASSLEPGQYNSPLHF
-	-	TRBV20-1	TRBJ1-1	TGCAGTGCTAGTCCGCGGGGGATGAACACTGAAGCTTTCTTT	CSASPRGMNTEAFF
-	TRBD2	TRBV18	TRBJ2-1	TGTGCCAGCTCACCTGGACTTCCGGGACTAGCGGGAGGTCATGCCTTCTTC	CASSPGLPGLAGGHAFF
-	-	TRBV5-1	TRBJ2-1	TGCGCCAGCAGCCAATCTCCGACTTTCATAAGGCAGTTCTTC	CASSQSPTFIRQFF
-	-	TRBV7-9	TRBJ2-3	TGTGCCAGCAGCTTAGCAAGGACAAGCACAGATACGCAGTATTTT	CASSLARTSTDTQYF
-	-	TRBV28	TRBJ1-1	TGTGCCAGCAGTTTACCTTACACTGAAGCTTTCTTT	CASSLPYTEAFF
-	TRBD2	TRBV9	TRBJ2-1	TGTGCCAGCAGCACTCCTTCGGGACTAGCGGACAATGAGCAGTTCTTC	CASSTPSGLADNEQFF
once	TRBD2	TRBV3-1/TRBV3-2	TRBJ2-3	TGTGCCAGCAGCCTAGCGGGAGTTGGGGATACGCAGTATTTT	CASSLAGVGDTQYF
-	TRBD1	TRBV5-1	TRBJ1-4	TGCGCCAGCAGCTCAGGACAGGCTGCAACTAATGAAAAACTGTTTTTT	CASSSGQAATNEKLFF
-	-	TRBV27	TRBJ2-7	TGTGCCAGCAGTTTTTCGGGTCCCTACGAGCAGTACTTC	CASSFSGPYEQYF
once	TRBD2	TRBV29-1	TRBJ2-3	TGCAGCGTCTCCGGACTAGCGGGAACAGATACGCAGTATTTT	CSVSGLAGTDTQYF
-	TRBD2	TRBV5-3	TRBJ2-3	TGTGCCAGAAAGGACCCCTCTAGCGGGACCCCAGATACGCAGTATTTT	CARKDPSSGTPDTQYF
-	-	TRBV2	TRBJ1-1	TGTGCCAGCAGTAGGGACAATAAGGCTGAAGCTTTCTTT	CASSRDNKAEAFF
-	TRBD2	TRBV9	TRBJ2-3	TGTGCCAGCAGCAGAACTTCCGGGACTAGCGGGAGTTTCACAGATACGCAGTATTTT	CASSRTSGTSGSFTDTQYF
-	TRBD1	TRBV6-5	TRBJ2-7	TGTGCCAGCAGTTACTCGGGCAGGGGGCGTATCTACGAGCAGTACTTC	CASSYSGRGRIYEQYF
-	TRBD2	TRBV7-8	TRBJ2-7	TGTGCCAGCAGCTATCGGACTAGCTGGTACGAGCAGTACTTC	CASSYRTSWYEQYF
-	TRBD1	TRBV7-3	TRBJ1-6	TGTGCCAGCAGCTACCGGGACAGGGATTCACCCCTCCACTTT	CASSYRDRDSPLHF
-	-	TRBV10-2	TRBJ2-2	TGCGCCAGCAGCCAGCAGGGTGCCGGGGAGCTGTTTTTT	CASSQQGAGELFF
-	TRBD2	TRBV2	TRBJ2-7	TGTGCCAGCAAAGGAAGCGGGATGACGTCCTACGAGCAGTACTTC	CASKGSGMTSYEQYF
-	TRBD1	TRBV12-3/TRBV12-4	TRBJ2-7	TGTGCCAGCAGTCCAGGGACAGTCAACGAGCAGTACTTC	CASSPGTVNEQYF
-	TRBD1	TRBV6-5	TRBJ1-2	TGTGCCAGCAGCTTAGGACAGGGGGCCGGCGGCTACACCTTC	CASSLGQGAGGYTF
-	TRBD1	TRBV2	TRBJ1-2	TGTGCCAGCAGGTCCGGGACAGGGCGAGGCGGCTACACCTTC	CASRSGTGRGGYTF
-	-	TRBV4-2	TRBJ2-1	TGTGCCAGCAGCCAGACTGCTAGTTACAATGAGCAGTTCTTC	CASSQTASYNEQFF
once	TRBD1	TRBV7-3	TRBJ2-2	TGTGCCAGCAGCTTATATTCCGGGGACAGGGCCACCGGGGAGCTGTTTTTT	CASSLYSGDRATGELFF
-	TRBD1	TRBV9	TRBJ1-1	TGTGCCAGCAGCGGGGCCGGGACAGGGGGTAAAACTGAAGCTTTCTTT	CASSGAGTGGKTEAFF
once	TRBD1	TRBV19	TRBJ1-1	TGTGCCAGTACCAGACAGGGTGGGACTGAAGCTTTCTTT	CASTRQGGTEAFF
-	-	TRBV9	TRBJ1-4	TGTGCCAGCAGCGTAGCTTCTGGGGGGGCAGGGGAAAAACTGTTTTTT	CASSVASGGAGEKLFF
few	-	TRBV28	TRBJ1-2	TGTGCCAGCAGCCCGGGACACACCAGCGGCTACACCTTC	CASSPGHTSGYTF
-	TRBD2	TRBV10-3	TRBJ2-7	TGTGCCATCAGTCTAGCGGGAGGAATATTCTACGAGCAGTACTTC	CAISLAGGIFYEQYF
-	TRBD1	TRBV28	TRBJ2-3	TGTGCCAGCTCCGACCGGGACAGGGATCTCTATACGCAGTATTTT	CASSDRDRDLYTQYF